One and the same sample provided the 18 T cell receptor beta chains below, sequenced in a study of shared clonotypes between healthy human individuals. This table comes from immunoSEQ multiplex PCR, and its TCRdb copy is limited to in-frame clones, with some not included. Of roughly 2 million clones listed, approximately 96% are singletons. The sequenced material came from naive CD4+ T cells sorted from blood. Subset reported: CD45RA+ positively selected. The source is a man aged 18 to 29 in good health.

The chain uses TRBV30 and TRBJ2-7; D unresolved. Deletions cut 2 bases from V and 7 bases from J, with 15 bases between. CDR1 and CDR2 (germline): GTSNPN, SVGIG (reference sequence). The CDR3 has 13 residues. As DNA, the CDR3 is TGTGCCTGGAGTCTATCCCCCCGTGGGGAGCAGTACTTC. Translated, it gives CAWSLSPRGEQYF.

The CDR3 region is CASSSTGITNEKLFF. The CDR3 nucleotides read TGCGCCAGCAGCTCAACAGGGATAACTAATGAAAAACTGTTTTTT. V gene TRBV5-1 combines with J gene TRBJ1-4; TRBD1 might be the D (6 bases). This CDR3 contains 15 residues. Germline V gives CDR1 SGHRS, CDR2 YFSETQ. V shed 3 bases and J shed 1 base, with 10 bases lying between them. The full variable domain, its missing parts supplied by reference TRBV5-1 and TRBJ1-4, is KAGVTQTPRYLIKTRGQQVTLSCSPISGHRSVSWYQQTPGQGLQFLFEYFSETQRNKGNFPGRFSGRQFSNSRSEMNVSTLELGDSALYLCASSSTGITNEKLFFGSGTQLSVL.

The chain links TRBV7-2 to TRBJ2-2; D possibly uses TRBD1 or TRBD2 (5 bases each). V shed 5 bases and J shed 4 bases, with 17 bases lying between them. The CDR3 is 16 amino acids. CDR1 and CDR2 (germline): SGHTA, FQGNSA. As DNA, the CDR3 is TGTGCCAGCAGCACGGACCTGGGGGTGGTCACCGGGGAGCTGTTTTTT. Translating it yields CASSTDLGVVTGELFF.

This clone was recorded only once. The chain employs TRBV15 and TRBJ1-2; D gene uncertain. CDR3 length: 15 residues. V was pared by 0 bases and J by 4 bases, with 12 bases between. CDR1 is LNHNV and CDR2 is YYDKDF in the germline V gene (reference sequence). The CDR3 DNA sequence: TGTGCCACCAGCAGAGATCGAGGAACTGTCTATGGCTACACCTTC. This gives the protein CATSRDRGTVYGYTF.

On this clone: This sample also contains other DNA sequences that code for the same CDR3. The chain combines TRBV10-3 with TRBJ1-1; no firm D call. V lost 6 bases and J 4 bases, leaving 6 bases between the germline ends. The length of the CDR3 is 11 residues. Germline-derived CDR1 and CDR2 are ENHRY and SYGVKD. The CDR3 DNA sequence: TGTGCCATCAGCGGAGGCACTGAAGCTTTCTTT. Translation: CAISGGTEAFF.

The genes are TRBV30 and TRBJ2-1; D is unresolved. The CDR3 totals 15 residues. Germline assignment: CDR1 GTSNPN and CDR2 SVGIG (reference sequence). The V end lost 2 bases, the J end lost 4 bases, and 15 bases lay between the germline ends. The CDR3 DNA sequence: TGTGCCTGGAGTTCCGAGGAGACACCTTACAATGAGCAGTTCTTC. Encoded protein: CAWSSEETPYNEQFF.

The V gene is TRBV7-9, the J gene TRBJ1-6; D unclear. The CDR3 is 14 amino acids. The germline V gene has CDR1 SEHNR and CDR2 FQNEAQ (reference sequence). Deletions cut 2 bases from V and 9 bases from J, with 11 bases between. As DNA, the CDR3 is TGTGCCAGCAGCTTACCAAACCCGGGTTCACCCCTCCACTTT. This translates into CASSLPNPGSPLHF.

The chain joins TRBV6-5 to TRBJ1-1; D uncertain. Deletions cut 7 bases from V and 4 bases from J, with 13 bases between. The length of the CDR3 is 13 residues. CDR1 is MNHEY and CDR2 is SVGAGI in the germline V gene. The CDR3 loop is CASIRVGSTEAFF. CDR3 coding DNA: TGTGCCAGCATTCGGGTCGGTAGCACTGAAGCTTTCTTT.

This clone was recorded only once. Other DNA sequences in the same sample also yield this CDR3. The chain couples TRBV5-1 to TRBJ1-1; D gene unclear. V was pared by 3 bases and J by 2 bases, with 11 bases between. Per the germline V gene, CDR1 is SGHRS and CDR2 is YFSETQ. This CDR3 contains 14 residues. Here the CDR3 reads CASSSTTGNTEAFF. As DNA, the CDR3 is TGCGCCAGCAGCTCCACGACGGGAAACACTGAAGCTTTCTTT.

V usage is TRBV18 and J usage is TRBJ1-1, with 8 bases aligning to TRBD1. Germline CDR1 is KGHSH and CDR2 is LQKENI. The CDR3 is 16 residues long. Trimming removed 3 bases from V and 0 bases from J; junction bases left unmatched: 6. The CDR3 nucleotides are TGTGCCAGCTCACCGGGAACAGGGGGGATGAACACTGAAGCTTTCTTT. It yields the protein CASSPGTGGMNTEAFF.

The table lists this clone with a count of one. V is TRBV21-1 and J is TRBJ1-2; the table's TRBD1 call for D was not verified on the DNA. TRBV21-1 is annotated as a pseudogene. The CDR3 has 15 amino acids. CDR3 in amino acids: CASSNDRGTNYGYTF. In DNA form, the CDR3 reads TGTGCCAGCAGCAACGACAGGGGGACTAACTATGGCTACACCTTC.

This clone came up once. A clone one base away is much larger, so this may be a read error. Within the sample, other DNA sequences also encode this same CDR3. The chain recombines TRBV5-1 with TRBJ2-3; D is unclear. The CDR3 covers 12 residues. V lost 4 bases, J lost 0 bases, and 3 bases lay in between. The germline gives CDR1 SGHRS, CDR2 YFSETQ. CDR3 sequence reads: CASSVSTDTQYF. Written as DNA, the CDR3 is TGCGCCAGCAGCGTTAGCACAGATACGCAGTATTTT.

This rearrangement joins TRBV6-1 to TRBJ2-1, with D perhaps being TRBD1 or TRBD2 (5 bases each). The CDR3 spans 13 residues. The germline V and J ends were trimmed by 6 bases and 7 bases, with 13 bases remaining between them. Germline CDR1 reads MNHNS; CDR2 reads SASEGT. In DNA, the CDR3 is TGTGCCAGCAGGCCGCCAGGGAGTAATGAGCAGTTCTTC. Translation: CASRPPGSNEQFF.

A note on this clone: This specimen includes other DNA sequences encoding the same CDR3. The V call is TRBV11-2, the J call TRBJ1-3; no clear D. The CDR3 length is 14 residues. The germline V gene encodes CDR1 SGHAT and CDR2 FQNNGV. Between the trimmed V and J ends, which lost 1 base and 0 bases, there was a span of 4 bases. In nucleotides, the CDR3 is TGTGCCAGCAGCTTAGGCCTCTCTGGAAACACCATATATTTT. The encoded protein is CASSLGLSGNTIYF.

Of note for this clone: Other DNA sequences in the same sample also yield this CDR3. The V call is TRBV5-1, the J call TRBJ2-7; a possible D gene is TRBD2 (5 bases). The V end lost 3 bases, the J end lost 2 bases, and 6 bases lay between the germline ends. In germline, CDR1 is SGHRS, CDR2 YFSETQ. The CDR3 covers 12 residues. CDR3 in DNA: TGCGCCAGCAGCTCCGGGACCTACGAGCAGTACTTC. This translates into CASSSGTYEQYF.

This clone showed up just once. The chain uses TRBV28 and TRBJ2-1; 7 bases match TRBD1. V was pared by 9 bases and J by 0 bases, with 8 bases of the junction left unmatched. The CDR3 runs to 15 residues. Germline assignment: CDR1 MDHEN and CDR2 SYDVKM. Here the CDR3 reads CARRTQGPSYNEQFF. Here the CDR3 DNA reads TGTGCCAGAAGAACACAGGGGCCCTCCTACAATGAGCAGTTCTTC.

To note about this clone: The sample has other DNA sequences that encode this CDR3 too. V is TRBV28 and J is TRBJ1-5; possible D gene TRBD1, 6 bases. CDR3 length: 14 residues. CDR1 is MDHEN, CDR2 SYDVKM, per germline. V was shortened by 5 bases and J by 3 bases, with 11 bases between the two germline ends. The CDR3 DNA is TGTGCCAGCAGTCCGGGGACACTCAATCAGCCCCAGCATTTT. This codes for CASSPGTLNQPQHF.

J is TRBJ1-3 and V is TRBV11-2; the D gene is possibly TRBD1 (6 bases). The CDR3 consists of 15 residues. V lost 5 bases to trimming and J lost 0 bases, with 11 bases between them. Per germline, CDR1 SGHAT and CDR2 FQNNGV. DNA of the CDR3: TGTGCCAGCAGCCCACAGGGCATCTCTGGAAACACCATATATTTT. Encoded protein: CASSPQGISGNTIYF.